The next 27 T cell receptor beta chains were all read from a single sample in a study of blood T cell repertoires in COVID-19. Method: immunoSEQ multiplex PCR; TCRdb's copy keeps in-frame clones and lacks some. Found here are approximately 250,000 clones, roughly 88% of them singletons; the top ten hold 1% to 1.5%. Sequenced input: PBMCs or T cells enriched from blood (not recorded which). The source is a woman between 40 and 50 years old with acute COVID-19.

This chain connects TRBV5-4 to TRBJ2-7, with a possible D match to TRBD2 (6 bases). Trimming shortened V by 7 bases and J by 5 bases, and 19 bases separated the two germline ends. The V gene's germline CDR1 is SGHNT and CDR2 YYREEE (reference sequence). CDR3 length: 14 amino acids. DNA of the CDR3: TGTGCCAGCGAGAAGCGCGGGGTAGGCCACGAGCAGTACTTC. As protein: CASEKRGVGHEQYF.

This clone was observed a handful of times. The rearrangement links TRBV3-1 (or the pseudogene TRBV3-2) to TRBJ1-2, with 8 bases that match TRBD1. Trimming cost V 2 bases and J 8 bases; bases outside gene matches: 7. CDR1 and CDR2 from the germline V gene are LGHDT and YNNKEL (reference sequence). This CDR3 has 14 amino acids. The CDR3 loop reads CASSQPGQVEGYTF. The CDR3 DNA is TGTGCCAGCAGCCAACCGGGACAGGTGGAAGGCTACACCTTC.

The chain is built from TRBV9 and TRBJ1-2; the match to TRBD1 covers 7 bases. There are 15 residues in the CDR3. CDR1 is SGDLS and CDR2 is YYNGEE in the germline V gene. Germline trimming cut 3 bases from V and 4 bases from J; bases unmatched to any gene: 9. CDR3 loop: CASSGEGRGTYGYTF. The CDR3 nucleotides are TGTGCCAGCAGCGGAGAGGGCAGGGGGACCTATGGCTACACCTTC.

CDR3 bases: TGTGCCAGCAGCTTACAGGGGGTAGGGAACACTGAAGCTTTCTTT. It is translated as CASSLQGVGNTEAFF. This chain joins TRBV5-4 and TRBJ1-1; TRBD1 aligns across 8 bases. From germline, CDR1 is SGHNT and CDR2 YYREEE (reference sequence). V trimming: 2 bases; J trimming: 1 base; junction bases outside the gene matches: 4. The length of the CDR3 is 15 residues.

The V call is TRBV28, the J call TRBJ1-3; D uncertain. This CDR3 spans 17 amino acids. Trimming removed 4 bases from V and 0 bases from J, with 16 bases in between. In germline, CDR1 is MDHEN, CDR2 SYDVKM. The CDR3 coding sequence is TGTGCCAGCAGTTCCCCCTTCAAACTTATCTCTGGAAACACCATATATTTT. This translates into CASSSPFKLISGNTIYF.

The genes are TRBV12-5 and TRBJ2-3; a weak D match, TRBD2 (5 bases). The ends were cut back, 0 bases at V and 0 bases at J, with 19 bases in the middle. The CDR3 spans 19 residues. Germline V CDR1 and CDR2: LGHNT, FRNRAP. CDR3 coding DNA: TGTGCTAGTGGTTTGGTGGTAGCGCCTTACCTAACTAGCACAGATACGCAGTATTTT. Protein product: CASGLVVAPYLTSTDTQYF.

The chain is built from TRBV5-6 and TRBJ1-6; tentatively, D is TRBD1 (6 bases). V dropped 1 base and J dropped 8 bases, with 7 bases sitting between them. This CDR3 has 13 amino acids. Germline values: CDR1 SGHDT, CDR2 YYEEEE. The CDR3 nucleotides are TGTGCCAGCAGCTTGTCAGGGGATTCACCCCTCCACTTT. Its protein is CASSLSGDSPLHF.

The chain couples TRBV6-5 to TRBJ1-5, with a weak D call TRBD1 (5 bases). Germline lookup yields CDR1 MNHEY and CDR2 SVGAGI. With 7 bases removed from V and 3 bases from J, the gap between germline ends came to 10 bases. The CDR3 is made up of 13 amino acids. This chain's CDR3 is CASMGRNNQPQHF. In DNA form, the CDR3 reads TGTGCCAGCATGGGGCGGAACAATCAGCCCCAGCATTTT.

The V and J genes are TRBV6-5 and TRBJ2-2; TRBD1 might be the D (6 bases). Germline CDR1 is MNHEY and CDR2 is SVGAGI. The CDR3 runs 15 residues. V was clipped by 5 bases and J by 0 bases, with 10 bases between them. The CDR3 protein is CASSKQGANTGELFF. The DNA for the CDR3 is TGTGCCAGCAGTAAACAGGGTGCGAACACCGGGGAGCTGTTTTTT.

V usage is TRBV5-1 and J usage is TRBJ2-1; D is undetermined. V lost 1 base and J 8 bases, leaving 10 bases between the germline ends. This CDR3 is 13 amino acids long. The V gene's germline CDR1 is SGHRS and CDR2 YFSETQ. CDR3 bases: TGCGCCAGCAGCTTGAATGGTGGCTATGAGCAGTTCTTC. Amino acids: CASSLNGGYEQFF.

The CDR3 DNA is TGTGCCAGCAGCGTACGGAGTTATGGCTACACCTTC. Protein: CASSVRSYGYTF. The chain uses TRBV9 and TRBJ1-2; D uncertain. This CDR3 is 12 amino acids long. Per germline, CDR1 SGDLS and CDR2 YYNGEE. With 1 base removed from V and 5 bases from J, the gap between germline ends came to 6 bases.

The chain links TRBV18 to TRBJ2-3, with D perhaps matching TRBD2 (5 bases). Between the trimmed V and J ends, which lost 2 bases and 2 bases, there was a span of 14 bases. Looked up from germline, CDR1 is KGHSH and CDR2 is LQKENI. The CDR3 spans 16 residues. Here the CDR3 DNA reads TGTGCCAGCTCACCATGGCCTAGCACTTACACAGATACGCAGTATTTT. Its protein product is CASSPWPSTYTDTQYF.

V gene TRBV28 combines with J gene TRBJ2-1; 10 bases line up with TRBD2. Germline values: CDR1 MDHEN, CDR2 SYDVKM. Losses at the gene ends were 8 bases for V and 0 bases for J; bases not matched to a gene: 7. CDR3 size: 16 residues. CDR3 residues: CASVGLAASSYNEQFF. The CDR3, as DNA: TGTGCCAGCGTCGGACTAGCGGCGAGCTCCTACAATGAGCAGTTCTTC.

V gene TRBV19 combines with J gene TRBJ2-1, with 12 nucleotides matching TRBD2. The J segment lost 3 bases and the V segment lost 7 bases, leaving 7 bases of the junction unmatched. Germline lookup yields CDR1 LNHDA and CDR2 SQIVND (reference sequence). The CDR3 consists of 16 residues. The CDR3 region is CASTLAGGSGYNEQFF. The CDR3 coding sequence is TGTGCCAGTACTCTAGCGGGAGGGTCAGGCTACAATGAGCAGTTCTTC.

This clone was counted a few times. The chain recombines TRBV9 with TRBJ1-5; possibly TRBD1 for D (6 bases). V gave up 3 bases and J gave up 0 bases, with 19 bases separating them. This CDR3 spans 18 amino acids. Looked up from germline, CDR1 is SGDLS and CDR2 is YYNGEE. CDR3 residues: CASSGGQTASISNQPQHF. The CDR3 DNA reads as TGTGCCAGCAGCGGAGGACAGACCGCTTCGATTAGCAATCAGCCCCAGCATTTT.

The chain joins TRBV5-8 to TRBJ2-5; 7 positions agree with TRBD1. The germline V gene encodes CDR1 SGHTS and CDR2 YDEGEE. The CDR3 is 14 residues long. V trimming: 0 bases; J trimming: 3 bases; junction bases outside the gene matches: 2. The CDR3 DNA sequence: TGTGCCAGCAGCTTGGCCGGGACAGAAGAGACCCAGTACTTC. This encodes CASSLAGTEETQYF. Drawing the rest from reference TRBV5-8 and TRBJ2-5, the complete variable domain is EAGVTQSPTHLIKTRGQQATLRCSPISGHTSVYWYQQALGLGLQFLLWYDEGEERNRGNFPPRFSGRQFPNYSSELNVNALELEDSALYLCASSLAGTEETQYFGPGTRLLVL.

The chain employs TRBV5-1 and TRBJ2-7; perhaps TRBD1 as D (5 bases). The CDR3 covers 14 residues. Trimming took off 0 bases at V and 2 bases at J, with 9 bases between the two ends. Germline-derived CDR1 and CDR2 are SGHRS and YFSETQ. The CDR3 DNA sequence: TGCGCCAGCAGCTTGGCGGCAGGGCCCTACGAGCAGTACGTC. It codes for CASSLAAGPYEQYV.

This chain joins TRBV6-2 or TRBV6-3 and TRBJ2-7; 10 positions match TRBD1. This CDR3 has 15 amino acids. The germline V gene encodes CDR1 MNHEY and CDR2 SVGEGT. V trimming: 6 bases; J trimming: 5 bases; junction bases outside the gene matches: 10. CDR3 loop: CASSRPGQGGNEQYV. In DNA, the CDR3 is TGTGCCAGCAGCAGACCCGGACAGGGGGGGAACGAGCAGTACGTC.

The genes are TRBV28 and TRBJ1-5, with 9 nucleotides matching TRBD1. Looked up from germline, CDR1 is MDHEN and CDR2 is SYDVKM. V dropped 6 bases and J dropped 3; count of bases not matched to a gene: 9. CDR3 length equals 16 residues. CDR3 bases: TGTGCCAGCAGAAAACGACAGGGGGGAACCAATCAGCCCCAGCATTTT. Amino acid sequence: CASRKRQGGTNQPQHF.

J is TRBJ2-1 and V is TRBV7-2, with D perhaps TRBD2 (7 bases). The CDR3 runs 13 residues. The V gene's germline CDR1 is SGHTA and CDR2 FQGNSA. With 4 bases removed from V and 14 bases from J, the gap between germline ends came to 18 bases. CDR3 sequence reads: CASSSLRRGAEFF. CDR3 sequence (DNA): TGTGCCAGCAGCTCCTTAAGACGGGGGGCTGAGTTCTTC.

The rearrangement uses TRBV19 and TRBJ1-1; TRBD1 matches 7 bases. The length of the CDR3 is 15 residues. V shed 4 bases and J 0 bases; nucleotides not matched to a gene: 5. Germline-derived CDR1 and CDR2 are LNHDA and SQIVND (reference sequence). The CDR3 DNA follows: TGTGCCAGTAGTAGGGGACAGAGATTGAACACTGAAGCTTTCTTT. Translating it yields CASSRGQRLNTEAFF.

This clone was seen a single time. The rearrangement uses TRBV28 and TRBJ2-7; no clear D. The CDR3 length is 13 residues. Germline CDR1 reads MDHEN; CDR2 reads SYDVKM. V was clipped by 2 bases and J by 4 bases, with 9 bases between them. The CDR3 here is CASSLTRVYEQYF. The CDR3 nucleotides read TGTGCCAGCAGTTTAACACGGGTTTACGAGCAGTACTTC.

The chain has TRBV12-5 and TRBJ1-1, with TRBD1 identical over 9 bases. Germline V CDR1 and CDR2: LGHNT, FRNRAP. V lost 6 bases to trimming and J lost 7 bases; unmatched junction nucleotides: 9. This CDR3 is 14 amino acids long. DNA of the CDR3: TGTGCTAGTGGCTTACAGGGGGCTATGAGTGAAGCTTTCTTT. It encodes CASGLQGAMSEAFF.

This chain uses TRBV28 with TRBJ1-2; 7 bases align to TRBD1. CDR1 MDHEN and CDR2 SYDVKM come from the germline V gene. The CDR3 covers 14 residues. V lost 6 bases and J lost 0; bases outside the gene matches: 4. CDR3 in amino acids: CASSAGGTNYGYTF. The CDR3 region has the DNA TGTGCCAGCAGCGCAGGGGGTACTAACTATGGCTACACCTTC.

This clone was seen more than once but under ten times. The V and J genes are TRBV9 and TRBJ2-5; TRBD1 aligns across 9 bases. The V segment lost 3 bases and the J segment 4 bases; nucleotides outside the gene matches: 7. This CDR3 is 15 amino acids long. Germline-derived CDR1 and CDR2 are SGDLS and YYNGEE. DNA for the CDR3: TGTGCCAGCAGCGCACCCACAGGGGGCCGAGAGACCCAGTACTTC. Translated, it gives CASSAPTGGRETQYF.

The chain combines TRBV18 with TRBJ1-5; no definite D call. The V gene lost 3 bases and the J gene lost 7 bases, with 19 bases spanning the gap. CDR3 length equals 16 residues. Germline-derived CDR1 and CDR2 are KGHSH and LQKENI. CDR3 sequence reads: CASSPTTLSSKQPQHF. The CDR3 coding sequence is TGTGCCAGCTCACCCACCACGTTGAGTTCCAAACAGCCCCAGCATTTT.

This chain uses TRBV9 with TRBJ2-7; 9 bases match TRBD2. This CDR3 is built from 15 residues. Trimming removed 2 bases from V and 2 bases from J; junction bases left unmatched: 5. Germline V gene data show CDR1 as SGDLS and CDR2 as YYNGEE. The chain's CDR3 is CASSVSASGTYEQYF. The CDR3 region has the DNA TGTGCCAGCAGCGTTTCAGCTAGCGGGACCTACGAGCAGTACTTC.